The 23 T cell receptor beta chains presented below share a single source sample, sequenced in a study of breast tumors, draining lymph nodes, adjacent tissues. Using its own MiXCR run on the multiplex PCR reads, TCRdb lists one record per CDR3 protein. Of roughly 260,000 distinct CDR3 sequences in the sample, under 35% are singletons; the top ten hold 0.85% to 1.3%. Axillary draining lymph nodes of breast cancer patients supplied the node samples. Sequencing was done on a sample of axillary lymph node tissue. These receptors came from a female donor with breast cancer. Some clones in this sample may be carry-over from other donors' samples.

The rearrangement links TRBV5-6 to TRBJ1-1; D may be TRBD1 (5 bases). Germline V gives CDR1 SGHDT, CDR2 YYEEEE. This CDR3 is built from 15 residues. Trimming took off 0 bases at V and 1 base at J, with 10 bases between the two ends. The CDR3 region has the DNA TGTGCCAGCAGCTTGGCGGCAGGACAGAACACTGAAGCTTTCTTT. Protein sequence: CASSLAAGQNTEAFF. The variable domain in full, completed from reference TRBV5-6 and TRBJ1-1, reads DAGVTQSPTHLIKTRGQQVTLRCSPKSGHDTVSWYQQALGQGPQFIFQYYEEEERQRGNFPDRFSGHQFPNYSSELNVNALLLGDSALYLCASSLAAGQNTEAFFGQGTRLTVV.

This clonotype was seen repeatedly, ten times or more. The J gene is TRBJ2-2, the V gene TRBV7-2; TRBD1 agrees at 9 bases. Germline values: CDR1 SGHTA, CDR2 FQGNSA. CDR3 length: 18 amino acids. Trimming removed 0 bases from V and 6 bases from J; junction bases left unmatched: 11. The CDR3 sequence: CASSLAGTGLGSAGELFF. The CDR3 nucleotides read TGTGCCAGCAGCTTAGCCGGGACAGGGTTGGGCAGTGCCGGGGAGCTGTTTTTT.

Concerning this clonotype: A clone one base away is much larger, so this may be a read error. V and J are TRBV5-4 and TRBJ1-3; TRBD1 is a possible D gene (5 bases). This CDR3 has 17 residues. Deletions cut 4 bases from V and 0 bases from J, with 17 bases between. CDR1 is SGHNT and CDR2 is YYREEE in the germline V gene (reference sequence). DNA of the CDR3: TGTGCCAGCAGCACTCAATTGGACAAGAACTCTGGAAACACCATATATTTT. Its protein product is CASSTQLDKNSGNTIYF.

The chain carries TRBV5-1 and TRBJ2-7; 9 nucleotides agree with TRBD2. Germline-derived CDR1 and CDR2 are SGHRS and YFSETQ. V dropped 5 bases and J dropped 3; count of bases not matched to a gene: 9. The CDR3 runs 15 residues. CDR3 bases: TGCGCCAGCAGTCTTCGGGGGACTAGCAGCTACGAGCAGTACTTC. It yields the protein CASSLRGTSSYEQYF.

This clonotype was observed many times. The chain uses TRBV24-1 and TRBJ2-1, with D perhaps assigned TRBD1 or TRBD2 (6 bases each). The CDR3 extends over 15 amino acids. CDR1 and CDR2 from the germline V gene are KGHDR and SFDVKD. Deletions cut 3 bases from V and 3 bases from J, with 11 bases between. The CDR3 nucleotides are TGTGCCACCAGTGATGAGGGGGGCTTCTACAATGAGCAGTTCTTC. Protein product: CATSDEGGFYNEQFF.

The CDR3 spells CASSLAADSEAFF. The CDR3 DNA reads as TGCGCCAGCAGCTTGGCCGCGGACAGCGAAGCTTTCTTT. The gene calls are TRBV5-1 and TRBJ1-1, with D possibly TRBD1 on 6 matching bases. V was shortened by 0 bases and J by 8 bases, with 11 bases between the two germline ends. CDR3 size: 13 residues. The germline V gene has CDR1 SGHRS and CDR2 YFSETQ.

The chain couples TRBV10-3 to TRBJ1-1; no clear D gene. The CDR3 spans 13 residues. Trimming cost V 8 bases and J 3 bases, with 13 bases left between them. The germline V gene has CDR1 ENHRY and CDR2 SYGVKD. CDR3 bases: TGTGCCATCGATGGCGGTATGCACACTGAAGCTTTCTTT. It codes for CAIDGGMHTEAFF.

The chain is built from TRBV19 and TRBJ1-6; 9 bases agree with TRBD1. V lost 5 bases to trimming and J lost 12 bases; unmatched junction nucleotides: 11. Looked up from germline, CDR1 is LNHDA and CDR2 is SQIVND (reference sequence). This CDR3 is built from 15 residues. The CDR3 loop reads CASSSRTGEILPLHF. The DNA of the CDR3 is TGTGCCAGTAGTTCCCGGACAGGGGAGATTTTACCCCTCCACTTT.

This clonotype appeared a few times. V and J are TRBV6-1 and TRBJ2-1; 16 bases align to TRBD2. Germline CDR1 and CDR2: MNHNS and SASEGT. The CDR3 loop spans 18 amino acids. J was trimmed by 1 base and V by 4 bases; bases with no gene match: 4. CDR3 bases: TGTGCCAGCAGTGGGGGACTAGCGGGAGGGAGATCCTACAATGAGCAGTTCTTC. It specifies CASSGGLAGGRSYNEQFF.

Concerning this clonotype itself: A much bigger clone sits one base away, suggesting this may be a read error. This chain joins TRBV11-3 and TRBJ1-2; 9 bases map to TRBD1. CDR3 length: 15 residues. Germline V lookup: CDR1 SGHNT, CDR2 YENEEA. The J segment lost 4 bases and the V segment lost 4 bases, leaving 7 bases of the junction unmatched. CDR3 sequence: CASSWDRASFYGYTF. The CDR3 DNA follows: TGTGCCAGCAGCTGGGACAGGGCCTCTTTCTATGGCTACACCTTC.

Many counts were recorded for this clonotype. This CDR3 is CSARKSSGVTDTQYF. CDR3 coding DNA: TGCAGTGCTAGAAAAAGTAGCGGGGTCACAGATACGCAGTATTTT. The chain uses TRBV20-1 and TRBJ2-3, with 8 bases identical to TRBD2. The CDR3 is 15 residues long. With 2 bases clipped from V and 2 bases from J, the junction kept 6 bases outside the gene matches. Germline CDR1 reads DFQATT; CDR2 reads SNEGSKA (reference sequence).

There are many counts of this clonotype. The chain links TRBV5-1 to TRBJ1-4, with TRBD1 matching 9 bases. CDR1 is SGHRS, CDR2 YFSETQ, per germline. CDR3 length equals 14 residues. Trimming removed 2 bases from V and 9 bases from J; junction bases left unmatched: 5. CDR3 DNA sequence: TGCGCCAGCAGCTTAGGGACAGGGCAGCAAAAACTGTTTTTT. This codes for CASSLGTGQQKLFF. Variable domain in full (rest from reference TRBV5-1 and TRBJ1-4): KAGVTQTPRYLIKTRGQQVTLSCSPISGHRSVSWYQQTPGQGLQFLFEYFSETQRNKGNFPGRFSGRQFSNSRSEMNVSTLELGDSALYLCASSLGTGQQKLFFGSGTQLSVL.

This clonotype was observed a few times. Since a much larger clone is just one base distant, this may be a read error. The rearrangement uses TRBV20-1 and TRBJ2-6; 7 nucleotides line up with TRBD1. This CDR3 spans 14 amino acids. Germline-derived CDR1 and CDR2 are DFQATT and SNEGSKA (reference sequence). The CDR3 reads CSALDRVGATVLTF. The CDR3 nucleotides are TGCAGTGCACTCGACAGGGTTGGGGCCACCGTCCTGACTTTC.

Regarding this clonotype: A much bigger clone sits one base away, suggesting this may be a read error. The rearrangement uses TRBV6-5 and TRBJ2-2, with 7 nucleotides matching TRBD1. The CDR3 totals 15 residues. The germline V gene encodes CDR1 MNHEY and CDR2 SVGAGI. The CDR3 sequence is CASSHSPGGTGELFF. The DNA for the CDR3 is TGTGCCAGCAGTCACTCACCAGGGGGCACCGGGGAGCTGTTTTTT.

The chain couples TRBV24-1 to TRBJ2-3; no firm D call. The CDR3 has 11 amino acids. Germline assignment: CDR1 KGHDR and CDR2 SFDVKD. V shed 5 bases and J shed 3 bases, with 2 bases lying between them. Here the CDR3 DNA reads TGTGCCACCAGTGGGACAGATACGCAGTATTTT. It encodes CATSGTDTQYF.

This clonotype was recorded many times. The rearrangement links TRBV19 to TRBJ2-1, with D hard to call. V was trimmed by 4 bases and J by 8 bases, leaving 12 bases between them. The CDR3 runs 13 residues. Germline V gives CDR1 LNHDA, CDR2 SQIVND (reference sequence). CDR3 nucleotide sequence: TGTGCCAGTAGTAGCGGTAGGATTTATGAGCAGTTCTTC. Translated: CASSSGRIYEQFF.

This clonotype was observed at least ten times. The CDR3 DNA reads TGCAGTGCAGTACCGGGACTAGCGGGAGGGGAAGATACGCAGTATTTT. Amino acid sequence: CSAVPGLAGGEDTQYF. The J gene is TRBJ2-3, the V gene TRBV20-1, with 16 bases aligning to TRBD2. Per the germline V gene, CDR1 is DFQATT and CDR2 is SNEGSKA (reference sequence). V gave up 6 bases and J gave up 5 bases; unmatched junction bases: 8. The CDR3 runs 16 residues.

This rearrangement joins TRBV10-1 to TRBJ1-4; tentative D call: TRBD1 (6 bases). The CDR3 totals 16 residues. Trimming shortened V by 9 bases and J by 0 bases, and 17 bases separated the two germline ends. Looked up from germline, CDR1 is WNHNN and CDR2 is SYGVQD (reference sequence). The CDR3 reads CARKAGDGATNEKLFF. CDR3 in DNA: TGCGCCAGAAAAGCAGGGGATGGGGCAACTAATGAAAAACTGTTTTTT.

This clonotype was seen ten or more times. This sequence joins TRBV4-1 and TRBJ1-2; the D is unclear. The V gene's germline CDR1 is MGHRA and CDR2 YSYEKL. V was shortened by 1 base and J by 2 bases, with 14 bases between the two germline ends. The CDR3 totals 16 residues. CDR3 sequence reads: CASSQVMTRQNYGYTF. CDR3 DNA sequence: TGCGCCAGCAGCCAAGTGATGACAAGGCAGAACTATGGCTACACCTTC.

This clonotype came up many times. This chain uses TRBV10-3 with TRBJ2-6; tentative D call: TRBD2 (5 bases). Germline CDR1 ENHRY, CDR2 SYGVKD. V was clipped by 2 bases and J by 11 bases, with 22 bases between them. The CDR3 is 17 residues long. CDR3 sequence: CAISEIETKIDRDVLTF. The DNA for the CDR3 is TGTGCCATCAGTGAGATTGAGACTAAAATCGATCGGGACGTCCTGACTTTC.

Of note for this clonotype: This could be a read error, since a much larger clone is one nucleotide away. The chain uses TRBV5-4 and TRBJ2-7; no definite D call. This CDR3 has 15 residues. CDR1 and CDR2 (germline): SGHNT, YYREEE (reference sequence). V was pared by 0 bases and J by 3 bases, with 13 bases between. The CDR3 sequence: CASSLGPASLYEQYF. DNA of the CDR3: TGTGCCAGCAGCTTGGGACCCGCATCCCTCTACGAGCAGTACTTC. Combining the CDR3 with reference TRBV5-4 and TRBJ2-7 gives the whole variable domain ETGVTQSPTHLIKTRGQQVTLRCSSQSGHNTVSWYQQALGQGPQFIFQYYREEENGRGNFPPRFSGLQFPNYSSELNVNALELDDSALYLCASSLGPASLYEQYFGPGTRLTVT.

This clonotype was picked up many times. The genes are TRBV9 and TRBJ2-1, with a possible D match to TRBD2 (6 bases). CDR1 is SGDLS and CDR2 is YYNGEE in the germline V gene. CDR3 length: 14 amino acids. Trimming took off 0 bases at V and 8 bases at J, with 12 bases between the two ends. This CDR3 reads CASSVAGGGDEQFF. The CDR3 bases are TGTGCCAGCAGCGTAGCCGGGGGTGGGGATGAGCAGTTCTTC.

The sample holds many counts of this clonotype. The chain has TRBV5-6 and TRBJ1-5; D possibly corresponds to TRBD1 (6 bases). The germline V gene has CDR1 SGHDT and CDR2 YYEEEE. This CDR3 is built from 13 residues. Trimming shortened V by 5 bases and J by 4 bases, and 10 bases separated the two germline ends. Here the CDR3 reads CASSTGRNQPQHF. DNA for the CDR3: TGTGCCAGCAGTACAGGGAGGAATCAGCCCCAGCATTTT.